This T cell receptor beta chain was identified in a study of blood T cells in healthy people across ages. Notes on the study in general: Across samples, TCR beta diversity tracked strongly with naive T cell percentage.

Per sample, a minimum of 6 million PBMCs were isolated. Per sample, extraction of total RNA gave at least 6 micrograms in every case. Together with a sample-barcoded 5' primer, a J-beta primer mix was included in a second PCR lasting about 7 to 12 cycles. Sequencing yielded, for each sample, at least 2.5 million paired-end reads carrying CDR3. TCRdb used MiXCR to reprocess the 5' RACE reads, holding one entry per CDR3 protein. The table includes roughly 1,500,000 distinct CDR3 sequences, 42% detected once. Trimming removed 0 bases at V and 9 bases at J, with 12 bases between. Germline lookup yields CDR1 SGHAT and CDR2 FQNNGV. The CDR3 loop spans 14 amino acids. In the case of this clonotype: Its antigen is as yet unknown.

This TCR came from a woman aged 18-35 years in good health. The chain has TRBV11-2 and TRBJ2-1, with D possibly being TRBD2 (6 bases). Sequencing was done on a sample of blood. The CDR3 DNA is TGTGCCAGCAGCTTAGAAGCGGGCTGGAGTGAGCAGTTCTTC. It is translated as CASSLEAGWSEQFF. The variable domain in full, with the rest retrieved from reference TRBV11-2 and TRBJ2-1, is EAGVAQSPRYKIIEKRQSVAFWCNPISGHATLYWYQQILGQGPKLLIQFQNNGVVDDSQLPKDRFSAERLKGVDSTLKIQPAKLEDSAVYLCASSLEAGWSEQFFGPGTRLTVL.